These T cell receptor beta chains were read from a single sample in a study of T cells in Graves' hyperthyroidism and ophthalmopathy. TCRdb fed the multiplex PCR reads into MiXCR, producing one record per CDR3 protein. The sample contains roughly 640,000 distinct CDR3 sequences, about a sixth of which appear only once. The sequencing sample was made of blood. The receptors were gathered from a woman aged 40 to 50 with Graves' ophthalmopathy. CDR3s include the opening cysteine and the closing phenylalanine or tryptophan.

v_call: TRBV2
j_call: TRBJ2-7
cdr3_aa: CASSEAHNGRVEQYF

v_call: TRBV27
j_call: TRBJ2-2
cdr3_aa: CASSASGSTRSTGELFF

v_call: TRBV27
j_call: TRBJ1-1
cdr3_aa: CASSYRPSLMNTEAFF

v_call: TRBV2
j_call: TRBJ1-4
cdr3_aa: CASSGQGYEKLFF

v_call: TRBV6-1
j_call: TRBJ2-2
cdr3_aa: CASSDPSGVGTGELFF

v_call: TRBV29-1
j_call: TRBJ1-5
cdr3_aa: CSVAGQENQPQHF

v_call: TRBV11-2
j_call: TRBJ2-6
cdr3_aa: CASSSWTGSGANVLTF

v_call: TRBV10-3
j_call: TRBJ2-6
cdr3_aa: CAISESDRAGANVLTF

v_call: TRBV30
j_call: TRBJ1-1
cdr3_aa: CAWSVPDRGRGNTEAFF

v_call: TRBV11-2
j_call: TRBJ2-7
cdr3_aa: CASSLVAGGPSEQYF

v_call: TRBV3-1
j_call: TRBJ2-7
cdr3_aa: CASSLAGTSVYEQYF

v_call: TRBV11-2
j_call: TRBJ2-3
cdr3_aa: CASSAGLVSTDTQYF

v_call: TRBV4-1
j_call: TRBJ1-2
cdr3_aa: CASSHFRPGQGKYGYTF

v_call: TRBV14
j_call: TRBJ2-2
cdr3_aa: CASSQQQGTGELFF

v_call: TRBV7-8
j_call: TRBJ1-1
cdr3_aa: CASSFIRGNTEAFF

v_call: TRBV28
j_call: TRBJ2-1
cdr3_aa: CASSSVGLAGLYEQFF

v_call: TRBV4-1
j_call: TRBJ2-2
cdr3_aa: CASSPDLARLNTGELFF

v_call: TRBV19
j_call: TRBJ1-1
cdr3_aa: CASTALGQGAANTEAFF